A selection of T cell receptor beta chains follows, all from one sample in a study of PD-1 blockade in classical Hodgkin lymphoma. TCRdb's copy holds only in-frame clones and misses some; the assay was immunoSEQ multiplex PCR. The data hold roughly 60,000 clones, with approximately 94% observed a single time. Sequenced material: peripheral blood mononuclear cells (PBMCs), taken before the fourth cycle of nivolumab. Receptors were obtained from a human donor with classical Hodgkin lymphoma. CDR3s include the opening cysteine and the closing phenylalanine or tryptophan. A D gene is named only where the DNA matches it firmly. Expanded clones get a size class; other rows say once, few or many, or leave the size out.

j_call d_call v_call cdr3_length clone_size cdr3_aa cdr3_nt
TRBJ1-6 NA TRBV5-1 16 once CASSLGASPADSPLHF TGCGCCAGCAGCTTGGGGGCGTCCCCGGCAGATTCACCCCTCCACTTT
TRBJ2-5 NA TRBV7-9 14 NA CASSHPLGGETQYF TGTGCCAGCAGCCACCCGCTAGGGGGTGAGACCCAGTACTTC
TRBJ1-1 NA TRBV6-5 14 NA CASSLGAGTTEAFF TGTGCCAGCAGTTTGGGCGCGGGTACCACTGAAGCTTTCTTT
TRBJ2-3 NA TRBV4-1 11 NA CASSQQDTQYF TGCGCCAGCAGCCAACAGGATACGCAGTATTTT
TRBJ2-3 NA TRBV7-3 16 NA CASSLLSGTSTDTQYF TGTGCCAGCAGCTTATTAAGCGGAACTAGCACAGATACGCAGTATTTT
TRBJ2-1 NA TRBV7-2 14 few CASSLHQVMGEQFF TGTGCCAGCAGCTTACATCAGGTTATGGGTGAGCAGTTCTTC
TRBJ1-2 NA TRBV27 14 NA CASSPDITNYGYTF TGTGCCAGCAGTCCGGACATTACTAACTATGGCTACACCTTC
TRBJ1-2 NA TRBV7-2 15 once CASSSRTAPFYGYTF TGTGCCAGCAGCTCCCGGACAGCGCCTTTTTATGGCTACACCTTC
TRBJ1-4 NA TRBV6-5 14 NA CASSPGTGNEKLFF TGTGCCAGCAGTCCCGGGACGGGTAATGAAAAACTGTTTTTT
TRBJ2-1 TRBD1 TRBV7-9 15 NA CARGHTGGFYNEQFF TGTGCCAGGGGCCACACAGGGGGCTTCTACAATGAGCAGTTCTTC
TRBJ2-4 NA TRBV7-2 17 NA CASSLGLGLRAKNIQYF TGTGCCAGCAGCTTAGGACTGGGACTGAGAGCCAAAAACATTCAGTACTTC
TRBJ2-7 NA TRBV11-2 15 NA CASSLFEGRTYEQYF TGTGCCAGCAGCTTATTTGAGGGGAGGACCTACGAGCAGTACTTC
TRBJ2-7 TRBD1 TRBV2 13 NA CASSGTGPYEQYF TGTGCCAGCAGTGGGACAGGCCCCTACGAGCAGTACTTC
TRBJ2-2 NA TRBV7-9 12 NA CASSRNTGELFF TGTGCCAGCAGTCGGAACACCGGGGAGCTGTTTTTT
TRBJ1-1 NA TRBV9 14 NA CASSFQGEYTEAFF TGTGCCAGCAGCTTTCAAGGGGAGTACACTGAAGCTTTCTTT
TRBJ2-7 TRBD1 TRBV6-5 16 NA CASSYSETGVTYEQYF TGTGCCAGCAGTTACTCGGAGACAGGGGTCACCTACGAGCAGTACTTC
TRBJ2-1 NA TRBV15 19 NA CATSRPITPGNNPSNEQFF TGTGCCACCAGCAGACCCATCACGCCCGGGAACAATCCCTCCAATGAGCAGTTCTTC
TRBJ2-1 TRBD2 TRBV29-1 13 once CSAIGRGRDEQFF TGCAGCGCAATAGGACGAGGGAGGGATGAGCAGTTCTTC
TRBJ1-5 NA TRBV2 13 NA CASSGSGNQPQHF TGTGCCAGCAGCGGTTCCGGCAATCAGCCCCAGCATTTT
TRBJ2-7 NA TRBV10-2 14 NA CASSESKTLYEQYF TGCGCCAGCAGTGAGTCGAAGACCCTCTACGAGCAGTACTTC
TRBJ2-3 TRBD2 TRBV6-1 16 NA CASSERSGGRVDTQYF TGTGCCAGCAGTGAACGGTCGGGGGGGAGGGTAGATACGCAGTATTTT
TRBJ2-3 TRBD2 TRBV7-8 18 NA CASSSLAGGLFNTDTQYF TGTGCCAGCAGCTCACTAGCGGGGGGCCTTTTCAACACAGATACGCAGTATTTT
TRBJ2-5 TRBD1 TRBV2 12 NA CARTGLQETQYF TGTGCCAGGACAGGGTTGCAAGAGACCCAGTACTTC
TRBJ1-2 NA TRBV6-5 13 NA CASRQIGLPGYTF TGTGCCAGCAGACAAATAGGGTTGCCTGGCTACACCTTC
TRBJ1-5 NA TRBV2 15 few CASSPRAGENQPQHF TGTGCCAGCAGTCCCCGGGCGGGGGAGAATCAGCCCCAGCATTTT
TRBJ2-5 NA TRBV4-1 15 NA CASSQGFGPQETQYF TGCGCCAGCAGCCAAGGATTCGGGCCTCAAGAGACCCAGTACTTC
TRBJ2-3 NA TRBV19 17 NA CASSIAMLATSTDTQYF TGTGCCAGTAGTATAGCTATGCTAGCGACTAGCACAGATACGCAGTATTTT
TRBJ2-1 NA TRBV7-2 16 once CASTNTGTLSYNEQFF TGTGCCAGCACCAACACCGGGACTCTCTCCTACAATGAGCAGTTCTTC
TRBJ2-3 TRBD2 TRBV10-3 13 NA CAITSGETDTQYF TGTGCCATCACCAGCGGGGAGACAGATACGCAGTATTTT
TRBJ2-1 TRBD2 TRBV29-1 17 NA CSVDGALAGGTYNEQFF TGCAGCGTTGACGGTGCGCTAGCGGGGGGAACTTACAATGAGCAGTTCTTC
TRBJ2-5 NA TRBV5-1 15 once CASSLLGLREETQYF TGCGCCAGCAGCTTGCTGGGACTTAGAGAAGAGACCCAGTACTTC
TRBJ1-2 NA TRBV28 14 few CASRRTVKIYGYTF TGTGCCAGCAGACGGACGGTCAAAATTTATGGCTACACCTTC
TRBJ2-1 TRBD2 TRBV19 13 once CASSSGGAPEQFF TGTGCCAGTAGTAGCGGGGGGGCCCCTGAGCAGTTCTTC
TRBJ2-1 TRBD2 TRBV28 15 NA CASRSQRGSYNEQFF TGTGCCAGCAGATCCCAGCGGGGATCCTACAATGAGCAGTTCTTC
TRBJ2-3 TRBD2 TRBV19 14 NA CASSTVREGDTQYF TGTGCCAGTAGTACCGTCCGGGAGGGGGATACGCAGTATTTT
TRBJ2-1 TRBD2 TRBV27 15 NA CASSLSGLAQSEQFF TGTGCCAGCAGTTTATCGGGACTAGCGCAGAGTGAGCAGTTCTTC
TRBJ2-7 NA TRBV6-1 16 NA CASSEWSARPDYEQYF TGTGCCAGCAGTGAATGGTCGGCCCGCCCAGACTACGAGCAGTACTTC
TRBJ1-5 NA TRBV6-4 13 NA CASSAQGNGPQHF TGTGCCAGCAGCGCCCAAGGGAATGGGCCCCAGCATTTT
TRBJ2-7 NA TRBV2 13 NA CASKLGQTYEQYF TGTGCCAGCAAATTAGGACAAACCTACGAGCAGTACTTC
TRBJ1-2 TRBD1 TRBV5-6 14 NA CASSPWTGVYGYTF TGTGCCAGCAGCCCATGGACAGGGGTCTATGGCTACACCTTC
TRBJ2-1 NA TRBV7-8 16 NA CASSLELASDPNEQFF TGTGCCAGCAGCTTAGAGTTGGCTAGCGATCCCAATGAGCAGTTCTTC
TRBJ2-3 TRBD1 TRBV6-7 18 NA CASSLQNTSGQSTDTQYF TGTGCCAGCTCCCTACAAAATACATCGGGACAGAGCACAGATACGCAGTATTTT
TRBJ2-1 TRBD2 TRBV11-3 14 NA CASSLGREGDEQFF TGTGCCAGCAGCTTAGGGAGGGAGGGTGATGAGCAGTTCTTC
TRBJ2-5 TRBD2 TRBV2 14 NA CASSVLAGRETQYF TGTGCCAGCAGTGTTTTAGCGGGACGAGAGACCCAGTACTTC
TRBJ2-1 NA TRBV30 11 NA CAGTSFGEQFF TGTGCCGGGACGTCTTTTGGTGAGCAGTTCTTC
TRBJ2-1 NA TRBV18 16 NA CASSPAGLAHPNEQFF TGTGCCAGCTCACCAGCGGGCCTAGCACACCCCAATGAGCAGTTCTTC
TRBJ1-3 NA TRBV10-1 19 once CASSSSGTQRGPSGNTIYF TGCGCCAGCAGCTCGTCAGGGACTCAAAGGGGCCCCTCTGGAAACACCATATATTTT
TRBJ2-1 TRBD2 TRBV2 16 once CASSVTAGDLHNEQFF TGTGCCAGCAGTGTTACAGCGGGAGATCTCCACAATGAGCAGTTCTTC
TRBJ2-5 TRBD2 TRBV10-2 14 NA CASNPSGAEETQYF TGCGCCAGCAACCCTAGCGGGGCCGAAGAGACCCAGTACTTC
TRBJ2-7 NA TRBV27 16 NA CASSLYLTGRYDEQYF TGTGCCAGCAGTTTATATCTAACCGGCAGGTACGACGAGCAGTACTTC
TRBJ2-7 NA TRBV2 13 NA CASSVSTVHEQYF TGTGCCAGCAGTGTTTCGACAGTTCACGAGCAGTACTTC
TRBJ2-4 NA TRBV7-8 14 NA CASSFNREGDIQYF TGTGCCAGCAGCTTTAACAGGGAAGGGGACATTCAGTACTTC
TRBJ2-2 NA TRBV11-3 16 once CASSLGLRGSGGELFF TGTGCCAGCAGCTTAGGGCTAAGAGGGAGCGGCGGGGAGCTGTTTTTT
TRBJ2-7 NA TRBV7-9 13 once CASTGTATYEQYF TGTGCCAGCACCGGGACGGCAACCTACGAGCAGTACTTC
TRBJ2-7 TRBD1 TRBV7-6 16 NA CASSTLQGKSIYEQYF TGTGCCAGCAGCACCTTACAGGGGAAGTCTATTTACGAGCAGTACTTC
TRBJ2-3 NA TRBV6-1 13 NA CASSAPRLETQYF TGTGCCAGCAGTGCCCCTCGGTTGGAGACGCAGTATTTT
TRBJ2-3 TRBD2 TRBV5-1 15 once CASSRGLAGTDTQYF TGCGCCAGCAGCCGGGGACTAGCGGGCACAGATACGCAGTATTTT
TRBJ2-7 NA TRBV5-5 13 once CASSLTDSYEQYF TGTGCCAGCAGCTTAACGGACTCCTACGAGCAGTACTTC